Listed here are 26 T cell receptor beta chains from one sample, sequenced in a study of molecular identifiers for immune sequencing clone quantification. TCRdb re-derived calls from the PCR reads in MiXCR, one entry per CDR3 protein. The repertoire includes 600,000 to 650,000 distinct CDR3 sequences, around 20% of them detected once, and 0.85% sits in the top ten. Sequencing input: naive CD8+ T cells from blood, with Jurkat cell RNA spiked in. Subset noted: FACS-sorted CD8+CD4-CCR7+CD45RA+ naive T cells. These receptors were obtained from a human donor in good health. Some libraries in this study had Jurkat cell RNA spiked in.

The rearrangement joins TRBV19 to TRBJ1-2, with D perhaps TRBD1 (6 bases). Germline-derived CDR1 and CDR2 are LNHDA and SQIVND (reference sequence). V gave up 10 bases and J gave up 7 bases, with 28 bases separating them. The CDR3 is 16 amino acids. CDR3 in amino acids: CATGIFGQRMMLGYTF. DNA for the CDR3: TGTGCCACTGGGATCTTCGGACAGCGGATGATGCTTGGCTACACCTTC.

This clonotype was seen repeatedly, ten times or more. The J gene is TRBJ2-7, the V gene TRBV11-2, with TRBD2 as a possible D gene (6 bases). The V end lost 5 bases, the J end lost 6 bases, and 26 bases lay between the germline ends. The CDR3 runs 17 residues. CDR1 and CDR2 from the germline V gene are SGHAT and FQNNGV. CDR3 nucleotides: TGTGCCAGCAGCCCCGGCGGTAGTTACCTAGGAGGGCCCGAGCAGTACTTC. This codes for CASSPGGSYLGGPEQYF. Combining the CDR3 with reference TRBV11-2 and TRBJ2-7 gives the whole variable domain EAGVAQSPRYKIIEKRQSVAFWCNPISGHATLYWYQQILGQGPKLLIQFQNNGVVDDSQLPKDRFSAERLKGVDSTLKIQPAKLEDSAVYLCASSPGGSYLGGPEQYFGPGTRLTVT.

This clonotype was counted at least ten times. The chain is built from TRBV9 and TRBJ2-7; D unresolved. The V gene lost 2 bases and the J gene lost 5 bases, with 14 bases spanning the gap. Germline CDR1 SGDLS, CDR2 YYNGEE. This CDR3 has 14 residues. The CDR3 region is CASSVGQWSDEQYF. Written as DNA, the CDR3 is TGTGCCAGCAGCGTGGGCCAGTGGTCCGACGAGCAGTACTTC. The variable domain in full, with the rest retrieved from reference TRBV9 and TRBJ2-7, is DSGVTQTPKHLITATGQRVTLRCSPRSGDLSVYWYQQSLDQGLQFLIQYYNGEERAKGNILERFSAQQFPDLHSELNLSSLELGDSALYFCASSVGQWSDEQYFGPGTRLTVT.

The CDR3 DNA is TGTGCCAGTAGTATAATAGCGTCGTCCTACAATGAGCAGTTCTTC. Translated, it gives CASSIIASSYNEQFF. J is TRBJ2-1 and V is TRBV19, with D perhaps matching TRBD2 (5 bases). This CDR3 region has 15 residues. Trimming shortened V by 2 bases and J by 1 base, and 9 bases separated the two germline ends. The V gene's germline CDR1 is LNHDA and CDR2 SQIVND (reference sequence).

A note on this clonotype: Given a much more abundant clone one base away, this may be a read error. The chain has TRBV19 and TRBJ2-3; D may be TRBD2 (6 bases). With 5 bases removed from V and 0 bases from J, the gap between germline ends came to 12 bases. Germline CDR1 is LNHDA and CDR2 is SQIVND (reference sequence). The CDR3 contains 15 residues. The chain's CDR3 is CASSERVVSTDTQYF. CDR3 coding DNA: TGTGCCAGTAGTGAGCGGGTCGTTAGCACAGATACGCAGTATTTT.

A word on this clonotype: Being one base from a much bigger clone, this may be a read error. The V and J genes are TRBV12-3 or TRBV12-4 and TRBJ1-1, with TRBD1 identical over 7 bases. The CDR3 has 14 residues. CDR3 sequence reads: CAGSLSGGGTEAFF. The CDR3 region has the DNA TGTGCCGGCAGTTTATCAGGGGGGGGCACTGAAGCTTTCTTT.

The sample holds many counts of this clonotype. The chain carries TRBV29-1 and TRBJ2-1; 7 bases are a match to TRBD2. The CDR3 totals 13 residues. Germline V lookup: CDR1 SQVTM, CDR2 ANQGSEA. Trimming took 5 bases from V and 7 from J; bases not matched to a gene: 8. The chain's CDR3 is CSVWSGMRNEQFF. The CDR3 DNA reads as TGCAGCGTTTGGAGCGGGATGAGGAATGAGCAGTTCTTC.

Details on this clonotype: A read error may be the cause here, since a much bigger clone is one base away. This chain joins TRBV30 and TRBJ2-7; possibly TRBD1 or TRBD2 for D (5 bases each). The CDR3 extends over 15 amino acids. Germline V lookup: CDR1 GTSNPN, CDR2 SVGIG (reference sequence). As DNA, the CDR3 is TGTGCCCGGAGTGCCCCCTTCCCGGGACCCTACGAGCAGTACTTC. Protein: CARSAPFPGPYEQYF.

This clonotype was counted between two and nine times. The J gene is TRBJ2-7, the V gene TRBV3-2; the tabulated D call, TRBD2, remains unverified against the DNA. TRBV3-2 corresponds to a pseudogene. This CDR3 contains 13 residues. This chain's CDR3 is CARRQGRSDEQYF. CDR3 coding DNA: TGTGCCAGAAGACAGGGCCGTAGCGACGAGCAGTACTTC.

This clonotype occurred once. The rearrangement uses TRBV27 and TRBJ2-3, with TRBD2 matching over 10 bases. The germline CDR1 and CDR2 sequences are MNHEY and SMNVEV (reference sequence). The CDR3 runs 19 residues. V dropped 0 bases and J dropped 4; count of bases not matched to a gene: 13. CDR3 region: CASSLSPSGGTSSADTQYF. The CDR3 coding sequence is TGTGCCAGCAGTTTATCGCCTAGCGGGGGTACTTCTAGCGCAGATACGCAGTATTTT.

This clonotype was observed at least ten times. The gene calls are TRBV4-3 and TRBJ2-5, with D hard to call. CDR1 LGHNA and CDR2 YSLEER come from the germline V gene. The V and J ends lost 0 bases and 4 bases respectively, with 6 bases between them. CDR3 length: 13 residues. DNA for the CDR3: TGCGCCAGCAGCCAAGATCGTCCAGAGACCCAGTACTTC. Amino acids: CASSQDRPETQYF.

This clonotype occurred many times. V and J are TRBV3-1 and TRBJ2-7; the D gene is possibly TRBD2 (6 bases). Germline CDR1 reads LGHDT; CDR2 reads YNNKEL (reference sequence). The CDR3 covers 15 residues. Between the trimmed V and J ends, which lost 4 bases and 7 bases, there was a span of 20 bases. As DNA, the CDR3 is TGTGCCAGCAGCCCTTACTTGTCGGGAGCTGATGAGCAGTACTTC. Translated, it gives CASSPYLSGADEQYF.

This clonotype was picked up one time. The CDR3 carries no conserved terminal phenylalanine or tryptophan, so it likely arises from a read error. This chain connects TRBV30 to TRBJ1-5; TRBD1 matches 9 bases. Trimming took 2 bases from V and 7 from J; bases not matched to a gene: 3. The germline gives CDR1 GTSNPN, CDR2 SVGIG (reference sequence). This CDR3 is built from 13 residues. As DNA, the CDR3 is TGTGCCTGGAGTAGGACAGGGGCGCAGCCCCAGCATGTT. Its translation: CAWSRTGAQPQHV.

Concerning this clonotype itself: A much more abundant neighbour one base away suggests this may be a read error. Lacking the conserved final phenylalanine or tryptophan, this CDR3 likely reflects a read error. This chain connects TRBV5-3 to TRBJ2-5, with 8 bases identical to TRBD1. TRBV5-3 is an ORF for which the function is uncertain. The CDR3 sequence is 13 residues long. V dropped 8 bases and J dropped 3; count of bases not matched to a gene: 6. The CDR3 DNA sequence: TGTGCCAGCATATTGACAGGGGAAGAGACCCAGTACTCC. Amino acid sequence: CASILTGEETQYS.

This clonotype has ten or more counts. The V gene is TRBV24-1, the J gene TRBJ2-1; D remains unclear. This CDR3 is built from 18 residues. Trimming took 2 bases from V and 2 from J, leaving 18 bases between them. Germline-derived CDR1 and CDR2 are KGHDR and SFDVKD. The CDR3, as DNA: TGTGCCACCAGTGATTCCCTCTATTCTATACCGCCCTACAATGAGCAGTTCTTC. Residues: CATSDSLYSIPPYNEQFF.

In this sample, this clonotype turned up many times. V gene TRBV6-2 or TRBV6-3 combines with J gene TRBJ2-6; 8 bases fit TRBD2. The CDR3 length is 15 residues. Germline CDR1 reads MNHEY; CDR2 reads SVGEGT. Unmatched junction bases numbered 2, after V lost 7 bases and J lost 0 bases. The CDR3 DNA sequence: TGTGCCAGCATCGGGGGGGACTCTGGGGCCAACGTCCTGACTTTC. Translating it yields CASIGGDSGANVLTF.

A remark on this clonotype: This clone may be a read error of a much larger clone one base away. The V gene is TRBV28, the J gene TRBJ1-1; D remains unclear. With 2 bases removed from V and 10 bases from J, the gap between germline ends came to 11 bases. The CDR3 consists of 12 residues. Germline V gene sequence: CDR1 MDHEN, CDR2 SYDVKM. CDR3 loop: CASSLMGAGAFF. CDR3 sequence (DNA): TGTGCCAGCAGTTTAATGGGTGCTGGAGCTTTCTTT.

The table lists this clonotype with many counts. This chain links TRBV27 with TRBJ2-3, with D possibly matching TRBD1 (6 bases). The germline V gene encodes CDR1 MNHEY and CDR2 SMNVEV (reference sequence). Between the trimmed V and J ends, which lost 6 bases and 1 base, there was a span of 20 bases. The CDR3 length is 17 residues. The CDR3 DNA follows: TGTGCCAGCAGACAAACCGACAGGTCGCTGGGCACAGATACGCAGTATTTT. As protein: CASRQTDRSLGTDTQYF.

This clonotype was seen only a few times. The chain carries TRBV4-3 and TRBJ1-4, with 7 positions matching TRBD1. Germline V gives CDR1 LGHNA, CDR2 YSLEER. The CDR3 totals 16 residues. Trimming at V came to 0 bases and at J to 10 bases, leaving 11 bases not matched to a gene. The CDR3 DNA sequence: TGCGCCAGCAGCCAAGATCTTGTACAGGGGATCCGAAAACTGTTTTTT. It codes for CASSQDLVQGIRKLFF.

This clonotype showed up many times. The chain has TRBV2 and TRBJ2-2, with D perhaps TRBD2 (5 bases). The V gene's germline CDR1 is SNHLY and CDR2 FYNNEI. The V gene lost 10 bases and the J gene lost 5 bases, with 11 bases spanning the gap. This CDR3 is 12 amino acids long. Written as DNA, the CDR3 is TGTGCCAATAAGAGGGCTACCGGGGAGCTGTTTTTT. Translation: CANKRATGELFF.

This clonotype has more than one count but fewer than ten. CDR3 protein: CASSYREGPYNEQFF. CDR3 DNA sequence: TGTGCCAGCAGTTACAGGGAGGGACCTTACAATGAGCAGTTCTTC. The chain recombines TRBV6-2 or TRBV6-3 with TRBJ2-1, with 7 bases aligning to TRBD2. This CDR3 has 15 residues. Trimming cost V 2 bases and J 4 bases; bases outside gene matches: 5. The germline V gene encodes CDR1 MNHEY and CDR2 SVGEGT.

Details on this clonotype: A much larger clone differs by one base, so this may be a read error. In DNA form, the CDR3 reads TGTGCCAGCAGTTACAAGACAGGGGCAGATGCGCAGTATTTT. It encodes CASSYKTGADAQYF. The V gene is TRBV6-5, the J gene TRBJ2-3, with TRBD1 identical over 8 bases. The CDR3 covers 14 residues. Germline V gene sequence: CDR1 MNHEY, CDR2 SVGAGI.

This chain connects TRBV28 to TRBJ2-1; D is unresolved. This CDR3 is 12 amino acids long. Per the germline V gene, CDR1 is MDHEN and CDR2 is SYDVKM. V was shortened by 6 bases and J by 5 bases, with 8 bases between the two germline ends. The CDR3 region is CASRGTNNEQFF. CDR3 nucleotides: TGTGCCAGCAGGGGCACAAACAATGAGCAGTTCTTC.

This clonotype was counted at least ten times. The rearrangement uses TRBV5-1 and TRBJ1-1; D gene unclear. CDR1 and CDR2 from the germline V gene are SGHRS and YFSETQ. V gave up 4 bases and J gave up 8 bases, with 15 bases separating them. This CDR3 has 13 residues. CDR3 in DNA: TGCGCCAGCAGCGAAACCGGGATCCCAGAAGCTTTCTTT. It is translated as CASSETGIPEAFF.

This clonotype was found many times. V and J are TRBV29-1 and TRBJ2-3, with D unresolved. Germline V gene sequence: CDR1 SQVTM, CDR2 ANQGSEA. Trimming shortened V by 4 bases and J by 2 bases, and 13 bases separated the two germline ends. This CDR3 has 14 residues. The CDR3 DNA reads as TGCAGCGTTGTTCCCCCGTTAGCCACAGATACGCAGTATTTT. Translating it yields CSVVPPLATDTQYF.

Ten or more counts support this clonotype. Here the CDR3 DNA reads TGCAGCGTTGAAGGAGGTTTCAATGAGCAGTTCTTC. This sequence encodes CSVEGGFNEQFF. The rearrangement uses TRBV29-1 and TRBJ2-1; D ambiguous. Trimming took 1 base from V and 6 from J, leaving 7 bases between them. Germline V gene data show CDR1 as SQVTM and CDR2 as ANQGSEA. This CDR3 contains 12 residues.